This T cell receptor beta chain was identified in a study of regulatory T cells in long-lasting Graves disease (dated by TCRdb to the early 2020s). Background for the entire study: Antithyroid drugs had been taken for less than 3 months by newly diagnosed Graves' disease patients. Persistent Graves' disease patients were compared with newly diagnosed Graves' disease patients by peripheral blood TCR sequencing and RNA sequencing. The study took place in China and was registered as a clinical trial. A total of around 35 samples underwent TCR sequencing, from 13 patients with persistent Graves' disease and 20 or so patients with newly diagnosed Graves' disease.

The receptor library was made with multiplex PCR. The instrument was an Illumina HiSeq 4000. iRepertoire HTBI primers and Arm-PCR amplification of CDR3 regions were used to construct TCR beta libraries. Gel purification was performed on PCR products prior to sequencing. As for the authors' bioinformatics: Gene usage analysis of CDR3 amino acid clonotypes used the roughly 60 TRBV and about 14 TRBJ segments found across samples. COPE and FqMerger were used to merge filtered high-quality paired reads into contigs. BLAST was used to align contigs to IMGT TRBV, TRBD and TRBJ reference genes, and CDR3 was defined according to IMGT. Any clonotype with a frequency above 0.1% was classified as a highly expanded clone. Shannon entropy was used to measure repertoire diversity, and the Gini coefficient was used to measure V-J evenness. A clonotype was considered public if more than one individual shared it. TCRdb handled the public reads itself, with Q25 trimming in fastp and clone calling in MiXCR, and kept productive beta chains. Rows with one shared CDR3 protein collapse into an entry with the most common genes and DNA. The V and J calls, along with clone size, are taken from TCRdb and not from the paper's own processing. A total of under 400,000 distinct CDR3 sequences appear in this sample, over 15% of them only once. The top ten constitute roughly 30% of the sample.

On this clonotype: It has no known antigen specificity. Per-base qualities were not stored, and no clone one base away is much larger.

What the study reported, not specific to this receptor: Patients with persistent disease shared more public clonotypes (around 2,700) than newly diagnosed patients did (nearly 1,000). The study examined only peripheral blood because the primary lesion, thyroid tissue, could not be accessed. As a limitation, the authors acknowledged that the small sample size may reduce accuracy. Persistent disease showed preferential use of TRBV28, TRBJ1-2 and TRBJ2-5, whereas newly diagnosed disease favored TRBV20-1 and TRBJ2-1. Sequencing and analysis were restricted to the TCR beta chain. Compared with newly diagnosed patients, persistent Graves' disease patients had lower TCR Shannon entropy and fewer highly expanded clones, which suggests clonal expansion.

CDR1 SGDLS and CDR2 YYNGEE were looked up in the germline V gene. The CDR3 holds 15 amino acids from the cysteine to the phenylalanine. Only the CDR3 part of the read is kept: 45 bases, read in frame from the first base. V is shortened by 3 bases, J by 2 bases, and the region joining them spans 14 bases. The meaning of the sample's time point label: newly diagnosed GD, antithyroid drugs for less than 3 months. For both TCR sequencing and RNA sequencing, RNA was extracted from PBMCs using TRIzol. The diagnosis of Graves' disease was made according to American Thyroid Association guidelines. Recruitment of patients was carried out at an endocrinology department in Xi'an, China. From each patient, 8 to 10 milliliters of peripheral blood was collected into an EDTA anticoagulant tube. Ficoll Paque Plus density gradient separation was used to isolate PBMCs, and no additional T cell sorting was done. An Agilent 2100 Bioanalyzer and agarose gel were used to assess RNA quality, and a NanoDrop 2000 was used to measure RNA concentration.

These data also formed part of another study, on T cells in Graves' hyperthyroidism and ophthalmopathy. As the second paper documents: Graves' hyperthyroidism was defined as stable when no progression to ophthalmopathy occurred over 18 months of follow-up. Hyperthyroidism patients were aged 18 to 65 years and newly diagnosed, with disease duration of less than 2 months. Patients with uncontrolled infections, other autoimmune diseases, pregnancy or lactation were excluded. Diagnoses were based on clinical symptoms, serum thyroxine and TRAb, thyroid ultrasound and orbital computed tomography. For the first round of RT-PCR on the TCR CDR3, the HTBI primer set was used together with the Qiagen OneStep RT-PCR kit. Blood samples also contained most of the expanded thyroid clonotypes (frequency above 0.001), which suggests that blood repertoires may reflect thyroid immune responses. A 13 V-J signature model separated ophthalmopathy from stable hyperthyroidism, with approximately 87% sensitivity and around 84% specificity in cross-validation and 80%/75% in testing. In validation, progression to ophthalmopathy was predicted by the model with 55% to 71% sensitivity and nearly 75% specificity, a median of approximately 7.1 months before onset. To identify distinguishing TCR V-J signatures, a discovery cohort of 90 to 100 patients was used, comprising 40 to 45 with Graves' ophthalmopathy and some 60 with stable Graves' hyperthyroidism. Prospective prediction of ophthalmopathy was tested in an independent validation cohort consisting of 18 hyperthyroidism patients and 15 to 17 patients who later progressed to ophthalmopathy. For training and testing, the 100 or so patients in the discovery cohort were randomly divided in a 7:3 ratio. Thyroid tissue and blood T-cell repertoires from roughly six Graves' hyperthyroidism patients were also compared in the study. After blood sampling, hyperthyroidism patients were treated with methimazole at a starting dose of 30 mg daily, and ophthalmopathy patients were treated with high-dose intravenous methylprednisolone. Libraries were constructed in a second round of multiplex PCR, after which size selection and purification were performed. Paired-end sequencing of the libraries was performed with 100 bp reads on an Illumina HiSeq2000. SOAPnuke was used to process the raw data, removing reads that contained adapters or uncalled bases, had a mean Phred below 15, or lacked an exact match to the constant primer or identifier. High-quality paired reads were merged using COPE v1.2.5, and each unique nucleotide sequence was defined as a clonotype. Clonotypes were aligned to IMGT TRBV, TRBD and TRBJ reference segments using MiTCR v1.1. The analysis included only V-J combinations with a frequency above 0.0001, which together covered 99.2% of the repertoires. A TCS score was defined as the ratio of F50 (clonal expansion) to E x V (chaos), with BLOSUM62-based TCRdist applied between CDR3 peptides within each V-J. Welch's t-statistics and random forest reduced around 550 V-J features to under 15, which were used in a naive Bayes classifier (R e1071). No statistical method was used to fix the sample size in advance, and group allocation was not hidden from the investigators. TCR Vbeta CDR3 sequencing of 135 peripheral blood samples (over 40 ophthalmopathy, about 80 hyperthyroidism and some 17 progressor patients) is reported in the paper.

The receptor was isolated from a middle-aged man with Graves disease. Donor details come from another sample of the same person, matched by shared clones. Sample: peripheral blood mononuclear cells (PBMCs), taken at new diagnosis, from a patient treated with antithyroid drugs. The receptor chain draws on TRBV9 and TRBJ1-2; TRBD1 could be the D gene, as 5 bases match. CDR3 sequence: CASSEGVGQNYGYTF. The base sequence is TGTGCCAGCAGCGAGGGTGTGGGGCAGAACTATGGCTACACCTTC.